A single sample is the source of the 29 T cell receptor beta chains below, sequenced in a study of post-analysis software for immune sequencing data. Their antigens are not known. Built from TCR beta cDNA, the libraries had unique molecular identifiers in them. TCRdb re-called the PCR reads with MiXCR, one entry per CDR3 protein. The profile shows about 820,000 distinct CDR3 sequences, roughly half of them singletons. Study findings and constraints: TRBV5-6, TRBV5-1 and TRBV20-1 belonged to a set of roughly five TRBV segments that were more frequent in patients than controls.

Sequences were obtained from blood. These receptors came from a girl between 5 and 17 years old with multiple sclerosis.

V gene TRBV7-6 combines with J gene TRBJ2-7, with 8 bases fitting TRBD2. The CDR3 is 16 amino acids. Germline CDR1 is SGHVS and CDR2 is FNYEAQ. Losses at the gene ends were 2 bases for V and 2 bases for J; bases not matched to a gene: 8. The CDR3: CASSLFSTSETYEQYF. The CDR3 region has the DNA TGTGCCAGCAGCTTATTCTCGACTAGCGAGACCTACGAGCAGTACTTC.

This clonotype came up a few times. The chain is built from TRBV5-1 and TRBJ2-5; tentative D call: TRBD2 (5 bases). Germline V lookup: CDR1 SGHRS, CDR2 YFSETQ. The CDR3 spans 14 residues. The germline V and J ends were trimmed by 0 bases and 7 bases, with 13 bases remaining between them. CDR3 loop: CASSLDGLSGTQYF. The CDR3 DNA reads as TGCGCCAGCAGCTTGGACGGGTTAAGCGGGACCCAGTACTTC.

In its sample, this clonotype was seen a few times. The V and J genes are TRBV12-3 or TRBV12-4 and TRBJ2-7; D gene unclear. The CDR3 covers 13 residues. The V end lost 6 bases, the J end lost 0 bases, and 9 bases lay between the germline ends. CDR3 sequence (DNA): TGTGCCAGCAGCCCATCGCTCTCCTACGAGCAGTACTTC. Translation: CASSPSLSYEQYF.

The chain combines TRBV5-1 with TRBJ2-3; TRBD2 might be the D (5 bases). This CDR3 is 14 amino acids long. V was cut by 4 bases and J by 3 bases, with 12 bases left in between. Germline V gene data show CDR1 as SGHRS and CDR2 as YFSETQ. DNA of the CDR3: TGCGCCAGCAGCAAGGACTGGGAGACAGATACGCAGTATTTT. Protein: CASSKDWETDTQYF.

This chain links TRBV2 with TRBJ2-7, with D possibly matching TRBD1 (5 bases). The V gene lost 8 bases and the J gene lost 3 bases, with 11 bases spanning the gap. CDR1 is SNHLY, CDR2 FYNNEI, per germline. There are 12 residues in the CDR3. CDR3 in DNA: TGTGCCAGCCGAACAGGAAACTACGAGCAGTACTTC. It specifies CASRTGNYEQYF.

CDR3 in DNA: TGTGCCAGCAGCTCCCTCCGGCCGTCGCGGCAGTACTTC. Its protein product is CASSSLRPSRQYF. The rearrangement links TRBV7-9 to TRBJ2-1; D gene uncertain. The DNA matches TRBJ2-7 better at its end, which makes the J call doubtful. Per germline, CDR1 SEHNR and CDR2 FQNEAQ (reference sequence). The CDR3 has 13 residues.

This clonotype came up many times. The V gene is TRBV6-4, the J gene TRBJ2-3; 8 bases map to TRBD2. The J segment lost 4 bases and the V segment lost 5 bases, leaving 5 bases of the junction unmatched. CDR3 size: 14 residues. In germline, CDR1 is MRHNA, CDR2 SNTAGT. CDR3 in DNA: TGTGCCAGCAGTCCAGGACTAGCATCAGATACGCAGTATTTT. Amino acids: CASSPGLASDTQYF.

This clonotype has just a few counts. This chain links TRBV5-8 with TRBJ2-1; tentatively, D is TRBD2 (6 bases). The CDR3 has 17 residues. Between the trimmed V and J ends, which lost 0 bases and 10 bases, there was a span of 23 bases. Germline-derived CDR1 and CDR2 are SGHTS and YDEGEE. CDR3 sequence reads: CASSLGRVLNAGTEQFF. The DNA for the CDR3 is TGTGCCAGCAGCTTGGGACGGGTGCTAAACGCGGGGACGGAGCAGTTCTTC.

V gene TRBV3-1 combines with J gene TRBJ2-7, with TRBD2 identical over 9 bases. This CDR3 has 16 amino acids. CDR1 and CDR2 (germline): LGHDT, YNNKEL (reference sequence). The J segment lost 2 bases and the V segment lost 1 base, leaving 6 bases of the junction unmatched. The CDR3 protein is CASSQGSSGSPYEQYF. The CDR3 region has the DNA TGTGCCAGCAGCCAAGGGAGTAGCGGGAGCCCCTACGAGCAGTACTTC.

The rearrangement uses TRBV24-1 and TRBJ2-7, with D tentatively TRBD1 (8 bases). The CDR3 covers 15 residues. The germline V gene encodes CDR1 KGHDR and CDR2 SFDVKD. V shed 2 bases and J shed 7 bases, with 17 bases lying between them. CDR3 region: CATSDSGQGGDEQYF. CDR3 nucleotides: TGTGCCACCAGTGATTCCGGACAGGGAGGGGATGAGCAGTACTTC.

The CDR3 DNA is TGTGCCAGCAGCCCAACTACAGGAAAAGGCTACGAGCAGTACTTC. Its translation: CASSPTTGKGYEQYF. This chain connects TRBV12-3 or TRBV12-4 to TRBJ2-7; TRBD1 might be the D (5 bases). The CDR3 consists of 15 residues. V dropped 6 bases and J dropped 3 bases, with 18 bases sitting between them.

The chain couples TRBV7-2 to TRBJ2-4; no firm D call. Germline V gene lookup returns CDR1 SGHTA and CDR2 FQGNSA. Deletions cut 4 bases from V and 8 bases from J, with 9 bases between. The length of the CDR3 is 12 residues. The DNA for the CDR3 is TGTGCCAGCAGCTCCCCTTGGGACATTCAGTACTTC. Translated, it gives CASSSPWDIQYF.

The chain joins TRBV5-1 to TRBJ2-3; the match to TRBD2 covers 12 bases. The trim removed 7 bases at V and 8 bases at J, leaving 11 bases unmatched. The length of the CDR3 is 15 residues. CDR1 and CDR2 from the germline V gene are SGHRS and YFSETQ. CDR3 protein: CASGATSGRPGTQYF. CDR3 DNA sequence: TGCGCCAGCGGAGCGACTAGCGGGAGACCTGGTACGCAGTATTTT.

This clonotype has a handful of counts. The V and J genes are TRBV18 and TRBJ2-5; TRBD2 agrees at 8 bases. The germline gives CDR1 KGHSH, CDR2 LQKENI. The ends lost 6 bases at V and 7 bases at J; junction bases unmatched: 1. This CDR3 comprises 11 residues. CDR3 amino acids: CASSGRGTQYF. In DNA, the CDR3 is TGTGCCAGCTCCGGGAGGGGGACCCAGTACTTC. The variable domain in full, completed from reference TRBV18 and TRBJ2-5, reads NAGVMQNPRHLVRRRGQEARLRCSPMKGHSHVYWYRQLPEEGLKFMVYLQKENIIDESGMPKERFSAEFPKEGPSILRIQQVVRGDSAAYFCASSGRGTQYFGPGTRLLVL.

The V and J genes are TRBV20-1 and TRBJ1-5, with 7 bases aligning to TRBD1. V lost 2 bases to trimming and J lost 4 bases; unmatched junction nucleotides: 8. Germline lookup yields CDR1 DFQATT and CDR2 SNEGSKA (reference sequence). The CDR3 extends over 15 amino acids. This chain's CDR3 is CSARWDSFTNQPQHF. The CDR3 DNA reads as TGCAGTGCTAGATGGGACAGTTTTACGAATCAGCCCCAGCATTTT.

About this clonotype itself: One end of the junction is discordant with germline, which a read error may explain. CDR3 DNA sequence: TGCGCCAGCAGCCCGGACAGGGTGAACACTGAAGTTTTCTTT. Encoded protein: CASSPDRVNTEVFF. The chain uses TRBV5-1 and TRBJ1-1; 8 bases match TRBD1. The CDR3 is 14 residues long. Per the germline V gene, CDR1 is SGHRS and CDR2 is YFSETQ.

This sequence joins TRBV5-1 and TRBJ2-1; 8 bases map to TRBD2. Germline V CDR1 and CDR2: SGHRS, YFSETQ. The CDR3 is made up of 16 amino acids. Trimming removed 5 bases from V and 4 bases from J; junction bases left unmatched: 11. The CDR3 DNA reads TGCGCCAGCAGTTCTTCCGGGGGGGCAAGGTACAATGAGCAGTTCTTC. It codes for CASSSSGGARYNEQFF.

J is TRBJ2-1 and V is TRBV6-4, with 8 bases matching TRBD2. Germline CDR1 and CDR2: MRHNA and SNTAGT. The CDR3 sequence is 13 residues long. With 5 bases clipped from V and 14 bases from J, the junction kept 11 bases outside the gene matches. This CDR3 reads CASSQTGTSFKFF. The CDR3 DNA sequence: TGTGCCAGCAGTCAAACCGGGACTAGTTTTAAGTTCTTC.

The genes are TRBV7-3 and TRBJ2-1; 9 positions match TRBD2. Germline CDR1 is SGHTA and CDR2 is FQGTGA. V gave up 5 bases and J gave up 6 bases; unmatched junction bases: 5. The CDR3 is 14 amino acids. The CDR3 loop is CASSMTSGGNEQFF. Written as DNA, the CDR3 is TGTGCCAGCAGCATGACTAGCGGTGGCAATGAGCAGTTCTTC. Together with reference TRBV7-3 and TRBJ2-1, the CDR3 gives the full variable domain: GAGVSQTPSNKVTEKGKYVELRCDPISGHTALYWYRQSLGQGPEFLIYFQGTGAADDSGLPNDRFFAVRPEGSVSTLKIQRTERGDSAVYLCASSMTSGGNEQFFGPGTRLTVL.

The CDR3 sequence: CASHAGLRTFQYF. CDR3 nucleotides: TGTGCCAGCCATGCAGGTCTTCGGACATTCCAGTACTTC. The chain uses TRBV28 and TRBJ2-7; tentatively, D is TRBD1 (5 bases). The V end lost 8 bases, the J end lost 10 bases, and 21 bases lay between the germline ends. Per the germline V gene, CDR1 is MDHEN and CDR2 is SYDVKM. This CDR3 is built from 13 residues.

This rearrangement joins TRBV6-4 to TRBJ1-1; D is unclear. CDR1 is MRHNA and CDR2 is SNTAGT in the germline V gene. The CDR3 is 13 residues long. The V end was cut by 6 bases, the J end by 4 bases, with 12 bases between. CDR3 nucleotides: TGTGCCAGCAGAGACGGGGAGGGCACTGAAGCTTTCTTT. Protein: CASRDGEGTEAFF.

Here the CDR3 reads CSMTKTVTSTDTQYF. The DNA of the CDR3 is TGCAGCATGACGAAGACGGTTACTAGCACAGATACGCAGTATTTT. This rearrangement joins TRBV29-1 to TRBJ2-3; D not certain. Per germline, CDR1 SQVTM and CDR2 ANQGSEA. The V end lost 8 bases, the J end lost 0 bases, and 18 bases lay between the germline ends. CDR3 length: 15 amino acids.

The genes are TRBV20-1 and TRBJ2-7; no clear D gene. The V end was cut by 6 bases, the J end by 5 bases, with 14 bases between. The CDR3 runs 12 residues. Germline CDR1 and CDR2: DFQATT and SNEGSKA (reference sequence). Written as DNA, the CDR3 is TGCAGTGCCCCGTGGGCGCAACACGAGCAGTACTTC. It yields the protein CSAPWAQHEQYF.

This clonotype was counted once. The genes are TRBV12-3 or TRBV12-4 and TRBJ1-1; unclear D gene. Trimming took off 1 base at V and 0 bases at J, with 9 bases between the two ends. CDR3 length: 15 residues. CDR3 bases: TGTGCCAGCAGTTTAGGGGCGAAATTGAACACTGAAGCTTTCTTT. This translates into CASSLGAKLNTEAFF.

The CDR3 DNA is TGTGCCAGCAGCTTGTGGGCTAGCGGGGGGAATGAGCAGTTCTTC. It encodes CASSLWASGGNEQFF. This sequence joins TRBV7-2 and TRBJ2-1, with 11 positions matching TRBD2. CDR3 length: 15 residues. V was pared by 3 bases and J by 7 bases, with 5 bases of the junction left unmatched. The germline CDR1 and CDR2 sequences are SGHTA and FQGNSA.

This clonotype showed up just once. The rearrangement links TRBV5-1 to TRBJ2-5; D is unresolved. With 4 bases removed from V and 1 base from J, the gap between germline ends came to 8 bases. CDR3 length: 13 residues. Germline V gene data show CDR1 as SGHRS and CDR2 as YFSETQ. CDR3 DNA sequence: TGCGCCAGCAGCGTGGCCTTCCAAGAGACCCAGTACTTC. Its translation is CASSVAFQETQYF. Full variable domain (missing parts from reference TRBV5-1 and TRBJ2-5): KAGVTQTPRYLIKTRGQQVTLSCSPISGHRSVSWYQQTPGQGLQFLFEYFSETQRNKGNFPGRFSGRQFSNSRSEMNVSTLELGDSALYLCASSVAFQETQYFGPGTRLLVL.

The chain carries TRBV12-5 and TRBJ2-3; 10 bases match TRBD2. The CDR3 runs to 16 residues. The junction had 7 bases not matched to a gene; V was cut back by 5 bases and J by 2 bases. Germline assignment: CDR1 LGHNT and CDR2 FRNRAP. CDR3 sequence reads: CASGRTSGTDTDTQYF. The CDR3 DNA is TGTGCTAGTGGTCGGACTAGCGGAACTGACACAGATACGCAGTATTTT.

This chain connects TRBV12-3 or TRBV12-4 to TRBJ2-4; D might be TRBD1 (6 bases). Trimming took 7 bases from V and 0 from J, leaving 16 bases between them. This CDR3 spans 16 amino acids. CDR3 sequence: CASTPTGKAAKNIQYF. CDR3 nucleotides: TGTGCCAGCACCCCGACAGGCAAAGCAGCCAAAAACATTCAGTACTTC.

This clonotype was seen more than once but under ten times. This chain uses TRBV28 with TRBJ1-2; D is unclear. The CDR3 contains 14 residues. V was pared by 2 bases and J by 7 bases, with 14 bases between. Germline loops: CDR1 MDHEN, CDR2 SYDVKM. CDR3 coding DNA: TGTGCCAGCAGTTTAACGATGTCGGAACGTGGCTACACCTTC. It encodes CASSLTMSERGYTF.